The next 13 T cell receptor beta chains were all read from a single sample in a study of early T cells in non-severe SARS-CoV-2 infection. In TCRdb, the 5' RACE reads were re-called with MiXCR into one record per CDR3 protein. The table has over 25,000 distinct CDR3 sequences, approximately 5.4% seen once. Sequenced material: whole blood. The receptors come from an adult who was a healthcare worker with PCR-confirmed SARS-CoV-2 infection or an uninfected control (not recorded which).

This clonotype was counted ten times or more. CDR3 DNA: TGCAGTGCCGTGGACAGGTTGGACCAAGAGACCCAGTACTTC. Translated, it gives CSAVDRLDQETQYF. The chain couples TRBV20-1 to TRBJ2-5, with 7 bases identical to TRBD1. Germline V gives CDR1 DFQATT, CDR2 SNEGSKA (reference sequence). J lost 0 bases, V lost 6 bases, and 7 bases had no gene match. CDR3 size: 14 residues.

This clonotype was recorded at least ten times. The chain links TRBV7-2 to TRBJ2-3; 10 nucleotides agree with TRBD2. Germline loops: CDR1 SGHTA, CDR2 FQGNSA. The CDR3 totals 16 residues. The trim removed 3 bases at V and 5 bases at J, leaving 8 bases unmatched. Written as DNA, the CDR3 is TGTGCCAGCAGCTTGCAGCCAGCGGGGGGGAAAGATACGCAGTATTTT. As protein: CASSLQPAGGKDTQYF.

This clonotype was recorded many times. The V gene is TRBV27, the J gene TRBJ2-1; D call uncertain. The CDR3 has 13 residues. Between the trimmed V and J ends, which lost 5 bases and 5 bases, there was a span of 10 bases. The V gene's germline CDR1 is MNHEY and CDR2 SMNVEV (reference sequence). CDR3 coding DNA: TGTGCCAGCAGTCTCACCCGGGACAATGAGCAGTTCTTC. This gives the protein CASSLTRDNEQFF.

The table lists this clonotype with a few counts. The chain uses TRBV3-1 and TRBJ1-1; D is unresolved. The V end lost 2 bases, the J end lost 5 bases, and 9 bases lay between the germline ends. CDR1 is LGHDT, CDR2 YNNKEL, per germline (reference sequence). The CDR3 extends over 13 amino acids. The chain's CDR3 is CASSQSSGTEAFF. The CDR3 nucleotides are TGTGCCAGCAGCCAATCTTCCGGGACTGAAGCTTTCTTT. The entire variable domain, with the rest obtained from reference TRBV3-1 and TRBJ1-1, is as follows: DTAVSQTPKYLVTQMGNDKSIKCEQNLGHDTMYWYKQDSKKFLKIMFSYNNKELIINETVPNRFSPKSPDKAHLNLHINSLELGDSAVYFCASSQSSGTEAFFGQGTRLTVV.

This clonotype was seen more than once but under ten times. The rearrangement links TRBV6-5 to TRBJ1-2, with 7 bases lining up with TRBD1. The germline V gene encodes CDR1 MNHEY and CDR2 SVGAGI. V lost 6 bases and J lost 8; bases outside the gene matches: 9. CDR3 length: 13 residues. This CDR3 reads CASSSDRVSGYTF. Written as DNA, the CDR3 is TGTGCCAGCAGCTCCGACAGGGTGAGCGGCTACACCTTC.

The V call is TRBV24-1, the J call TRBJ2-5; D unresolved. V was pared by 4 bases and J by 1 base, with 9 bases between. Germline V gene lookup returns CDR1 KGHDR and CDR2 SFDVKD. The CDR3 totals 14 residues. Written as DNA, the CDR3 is TGTGCCACCAGTGACCCGACATTCCAAGAGACCCAGTACTTC. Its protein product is CATSDPTFQETQYF.

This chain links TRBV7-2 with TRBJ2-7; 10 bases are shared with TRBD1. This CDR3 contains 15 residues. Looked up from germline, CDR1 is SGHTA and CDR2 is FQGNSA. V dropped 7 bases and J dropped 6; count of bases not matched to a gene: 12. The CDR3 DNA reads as TGTGCCAGCAAGTCTGGGACAGGGGCGATAGGCGAGCAGTACTTC. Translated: CASKSGTGAIGEQYF.

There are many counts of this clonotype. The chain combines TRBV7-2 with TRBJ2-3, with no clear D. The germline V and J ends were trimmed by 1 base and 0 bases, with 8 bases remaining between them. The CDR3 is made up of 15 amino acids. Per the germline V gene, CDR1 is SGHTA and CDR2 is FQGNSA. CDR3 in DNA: TGTGCCAGCAGCTTAGTTTTGCGGAGCACAGATACGCAGTATTTT. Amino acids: CASSLVLRSTDTQYF.

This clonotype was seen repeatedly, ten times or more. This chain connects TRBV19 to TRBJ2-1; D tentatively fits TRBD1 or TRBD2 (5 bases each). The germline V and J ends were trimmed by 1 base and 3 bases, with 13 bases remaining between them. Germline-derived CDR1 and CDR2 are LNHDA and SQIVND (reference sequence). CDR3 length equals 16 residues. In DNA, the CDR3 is TGTGCCAGTAGTATAGCGGACGGGGCCTACTACAATGAGCAGTTCTTC. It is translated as CASSIADGAYYNEQFF.

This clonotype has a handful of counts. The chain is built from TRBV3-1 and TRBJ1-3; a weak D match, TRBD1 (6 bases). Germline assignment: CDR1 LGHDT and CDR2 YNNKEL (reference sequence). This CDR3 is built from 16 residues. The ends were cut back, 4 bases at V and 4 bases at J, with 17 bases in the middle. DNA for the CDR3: TGTGCCAGCAGCCCGGGGGGGCGCGGGTCAGGAAACACCATATATTTT. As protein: CASSPGGRGSGNTIYF.

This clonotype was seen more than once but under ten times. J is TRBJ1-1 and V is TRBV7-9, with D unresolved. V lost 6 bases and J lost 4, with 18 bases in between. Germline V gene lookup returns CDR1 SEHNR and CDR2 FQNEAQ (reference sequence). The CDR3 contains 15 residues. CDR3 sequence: CASRPALGPGTEAFF. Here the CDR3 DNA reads TGTGCCAGCAGGCCCGCCCTTGGTCCGGGCACTGAAGCTTTCTTT.

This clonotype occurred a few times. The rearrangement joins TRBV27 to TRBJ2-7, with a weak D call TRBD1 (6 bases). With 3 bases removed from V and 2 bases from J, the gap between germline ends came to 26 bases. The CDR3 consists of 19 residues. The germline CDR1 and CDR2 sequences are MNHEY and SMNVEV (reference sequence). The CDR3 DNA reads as TGTGCCAGCAGTTTTTTTATCGTTTTGAACAGGGACCTGACCTACGAGCAGTACTTC. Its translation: CASSFFIVLNRDLTYEQYF.

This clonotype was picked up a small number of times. Here the CDR3 reads CASSQDPLDRAKNIQYF. The CDR3 DNA reads TGCGCCAGCAGCCAAGATCCGCTTGACCGAGCCAAAAACATTCAGTACTTC. This chain uses TRBV4-1 with TRBJ2-4; D unresolved. Germline CDR1 is MGHRA and CDR2 is YSYEKL. The CDR3 extends over 17 amino acids. Trimming took 0 bases from V and 0 from J, leaving 12 bases between them.